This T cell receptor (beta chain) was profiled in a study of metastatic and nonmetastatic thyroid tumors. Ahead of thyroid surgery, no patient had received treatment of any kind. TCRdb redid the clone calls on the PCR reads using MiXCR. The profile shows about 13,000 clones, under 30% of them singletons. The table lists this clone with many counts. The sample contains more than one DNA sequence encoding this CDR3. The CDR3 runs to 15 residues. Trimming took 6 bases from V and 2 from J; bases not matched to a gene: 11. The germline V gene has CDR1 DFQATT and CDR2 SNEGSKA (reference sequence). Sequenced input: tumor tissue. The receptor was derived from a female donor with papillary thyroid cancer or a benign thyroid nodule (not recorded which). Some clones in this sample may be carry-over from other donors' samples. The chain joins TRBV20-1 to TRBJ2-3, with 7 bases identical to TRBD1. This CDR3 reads CSATGVKGVTDTQYF. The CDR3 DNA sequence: TGCAGTGCCACAGGGGTGAAGGGAGTCACAGATACGCAGTATTTT.